Detailed here is one T cell receptor (beta chain). This sample was taken from a study of cytomegalovirus exposure and HLA in healthy donors. The PCR contained 60 Vbeta and 13 Jbeta primers. Some clones are missing from TCRdb's copy, which holds only in-frame ones; the method was immunoSEQ multiplex PCR. The data show about 37,000 clones, 80% to 90% seen once. Per germline, CDR1 ENHRY and CDR2 SYGVKD. This CDR3 comprises 20 residues. Trimming removed 4 bases from V and 4 bases from J, with 29 bases in between. This sequence was found in a woman aged 40 to 50 in good health and CMV-seronegative. Sequences were obtained from PBMCs. The chain carries TRBV10-3 and TRBJ1-3; TRBD1 is a possible D gene (5 bases). This CDR3 reads CAISGFSLVVRGSEGNTIYF. CDR3 bases: TGTGCCATCAGTGGATTTTCCTTGGTCGTTAGGGGTTCGGAGGGAAACACCATATATTTT.